These 7 T cell receptor beta chains share one sample of origin, sequenced in a study of cytomegalovirus exposure and HLA in healthy donors. The PCR contained 60 Vbeta and 13 Jbeta primers. Here immunoSEQ multiplex PCR was the method, and the copy in TCRdb shows in-frame clones only, minus some. The sample has about 150,000 clones, roughly three fifths seen once. Sample: PBMCs. The receptor set was obtained from a male donor in good health and CMV-seronegative.

This clone was seen more than once but under ten times. The chain joins TRBV5-6 to TRBJ1-6, with 9 bases identical to TRBD1. This CDR3 is built from 15 residues. J was trimmed by 9 bases and V by 0 bases; bases with no gene match: 4. Germline CDR1 SGHDT, CDR2 YYEEEE. The CDR3 DNA sequence: TGTGCCAGCAGCTTGGTGGGGACAGGGATTTCACCCCTCCACTTT. This translates into CASSLVGTGISPLHF.

As DNA, the CDR3 is TGCGCCAGCAGCGTTATTACAGGGGCCCGCACTGAAGCTTTCTTT. Protein sequence: CASSVITGARTEAFF. This chain joins TRBV5-1 and TRBJ1-1; 7 nucleotides agree with TRBD1. The CDR3 is made up of 15 amino acids. Germline V CDR1 and CDR2: SGHRS, YFSETQ. V trimming: 4 bases; J trimming: 4 bases; junction bases outside the gene matches: 10.

V usage is TRBV15 and J usage is TRBJ1-3, with D unclear. Germline loops: CDR1 LNHNV, CDR2 YYDKDF (reference sequence). The V end lost 5 bases, the J end lost 4 bases, and 12 bases lay between the germline ends. The CDR3 runs to 14 residues. The CDR3 here is CATSRRLEGNTIYF. DNA for the CDR3: TGTGCCACCAGCCGCCGGTTGGAGGGAAACACCATATATTTT.

V and J are TRBV5-1 and TRBJ2-3; 7 bases are a match to TRBD1. CDR1 and CDR2 (germline): SGHRS, YFSETQ. CDR3 length equals 14 residues. The ends lost 4 bases at V and 2 bases at J; junction bases unmatched: 4. CDR3 sequence (DNA): TGCGCCAGCAGCCGGGACAGAATCACAGATACGCAGTATTTT. It codes for CASSRDRITDTQYF.

The chain recombines TRBV19 with TRBJ1-1, with D uncertain. Germline V gene data show CDR1 as LNHDA and CDR2 as SQIVND (reference sequence). The CDR3 contains 14 residues. V dropped 5 bases and J dropped 5 bases, with 15 bases sitting between them. CDR3 nucleotide sequence: TGTGCCAGTAGTGCAGACCCAACGGGGACTGAAGCTTTCTTT. Amino acid sequence: CASSADPTGTEAFF.

V gene TRBV11-3 combines with J gene TRBJ2-7; 7 bases are a match to TRBD2. The CDR3 loop spans 15 amino acids. The ends lost 3 bases at V and 4 bases at J; junction bases unmatched: 9. The germline V gene encodes CDR1 SGHNT and CDR2 YENEEA. The CDR3 coding sequence is TGTGCCAGCAGCTTGTTGAACGGGGGGACTTACGAGCAGTACTTC. Amino acid sequence: CASSLLNGGTYEQYF.

This chain uses TRBV28 with TRBJ1-1, with D perhaps TRBD1 (5 bases). Trimming removed 5 bases from V and 1 base from J, with 11 bases in between. The CDR3 is 14 residues long. Germline V gene sequence: CDR1 MDHEN, CDR2 SYDVKM. This CDR3 is CASSPPGRNTEAFF. CDR3 coding DNA: TGTGCCAGCAGTCCCCCAGGGCGGAACACTGAAGCTTTCTTT.